This TCR beta chain originates from a study of monozygotic twins with inflammatory bowel disease. Germline CDR1 reads PRHDT; CDR2 reads FYEKMQ (reference sequence). The CDR3 contains 15 residues. For this clonotype: What it binds is not known.

TCRdb reprocessed the 5' RACE reads and reports one entry per CDR3 protein, with no DNA. The repertoire table contains more than 300,000 distinct CDR3 sequences. Study findings and constraints: Patients got different immunosuppressive treatments, which may have made their repertoires more variable.

The sample consisted of blood. The sequence derives from a human donor with ulcerative colitis or Crohn's disease, or a healthy co-twin of an affected twin (not recorded which). The chain joins TRBV13 to TRBJ1-4; the TCRdb D gene call, TRBD1, has no DNA to confirm it. The CDR3 loop is CASSSTGPEREKLFF.